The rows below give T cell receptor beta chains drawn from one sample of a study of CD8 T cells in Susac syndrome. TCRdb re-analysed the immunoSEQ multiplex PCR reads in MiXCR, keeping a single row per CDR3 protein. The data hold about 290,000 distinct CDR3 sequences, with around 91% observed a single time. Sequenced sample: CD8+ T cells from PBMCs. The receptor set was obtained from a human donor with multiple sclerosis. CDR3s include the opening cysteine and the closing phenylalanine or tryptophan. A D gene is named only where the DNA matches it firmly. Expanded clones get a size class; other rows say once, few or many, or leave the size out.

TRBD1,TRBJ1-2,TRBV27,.,TGTGCCAGCAGGATTCTTTCCAGGGGGCTCGATGGCTACACCTTC,CASRILSRGLDGYTF
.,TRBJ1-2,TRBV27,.,TGTGCCAGCAGTTTATCCACAGGGAACTATGGCTACACCTTC,CASSLSTGNYGYTF
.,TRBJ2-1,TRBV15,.,TGTGCCACCACTCACGGGAGCTCCTACAATGAGCAGTTCTTC,CATTHGSSYNEQFF
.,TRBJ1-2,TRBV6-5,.,TGTGCCAGCAGTTACTCGAGGGTCGCGCCGCCTCCCTATGGCTACACCTTC,CASSYSRVAPPPYGYTF
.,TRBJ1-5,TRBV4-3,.,TGCGCCAGCAGTCTTCAGACAGGCAATCAGCCCCAGCATTTT,CASSLQTGNQPQHF
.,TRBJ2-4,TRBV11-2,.,TGTGCCAGCAGCTTAGTGCACCTAGCCAAAAACATTCAGTACTTC,CASSLVHLAKNIQYF
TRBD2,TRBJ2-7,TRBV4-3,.,TGCGCCAGCAGCCAAGATTCGATCGCTAGCGGGAGTTACGAGCAGTACTTC,CASSQDSIASGSYEQYF
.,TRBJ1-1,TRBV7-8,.,TGTGCCAGCAGCTCCCTGGGACGGGGTGTTGAAGCTTTCTTT,CASSSLGRGVEAFF
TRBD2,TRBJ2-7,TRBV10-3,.,TGTGCCATCAAGGACCCAGGGACTAGCGGGAGTCATGCCGAGCAGTACTTC,CAIKDPGTSGSHAEQYF
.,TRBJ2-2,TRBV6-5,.,TGTGCCAGCAGTTACTCCTTAGGGTTCTCCGGGGAGCTGTTTTTT,CASSYSLGFSGELFF
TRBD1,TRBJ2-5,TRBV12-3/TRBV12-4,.,TGTGCCAGCAGTCCGGGACAGGGGACCCAGTACTTC,CASSPGQGTQYF
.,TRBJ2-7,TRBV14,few,TGTGCCAGCAGCCAAGATCGGGTCAGTTCCTACGAGCAGTACTTC,CASSQDRVSSYEQYF
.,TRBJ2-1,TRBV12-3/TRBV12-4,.,TGTGCCAGCAGTTCCGGGACACGAGTCCGGGAGCAGTTCTTC,CASSSGTRVREQFF
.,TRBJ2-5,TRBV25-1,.,TGTGCCAGCAGTGAAAATTTAGGGACACGCGAAAAGACCCAGTACTTC,CASSENLGTREKTQYF